This T cell receptor (beta chain) stems from a study of blood T cell repertoires in COVID-19 (dated by TCRdb to about 2020). In the study overall: For ImmuneRACE Cohort 3, a participant was defined as recovered based on two consecutive negative NP/OP PCR tests, clearance by a healthcare professional, or resolution of symptoms. The collaborator samples originated in the United States, Italy and Spain and spanned the acute and convalescent phases of COVID-19. The prospective study material was composed of cDNA or gDNA derived from T cells, B-cell-depleted T cells, or PBMCs. Subjects who had been exposed to COVID-19, were actively infected with it, or had recovered from it provided the deeply sampled blood TCRbeta repertoires that made up the dataset. The repertoires were released in a freely available public database intended as a resource for research on the immune response to SARS-CoV-2. The samples were drawn from two sources: the first 160 participants of the ongoing ImmuneRACE study, and 1,254 subjects contributed by 6 global collaborators. The sample metadata nearly always contained a de-identified subject ID, COVID-19 status, age in years and sex. Where HLA class I and class II types were available, the types were taken from metadata supplied by the sample provider, not from assay-based typing.

TCRbeta CDR3 regions were amplified from genomic DNA by means of the immunoSEQ Assay, a bias-controlled multiplex PCR. In the source study's methods: Within the assay, amplification of reference gene primers was used to estimate how many nucleated cells each sample contained. Sequence reads were collapsed and filtered to measure the absolute abundance of every unique TCRbeta CDR3 rearrangement. For each sample, productive Simpson clonality was calculated as the square root of Simpson's diversity index across productive rearrangements. The table was pulled from immuneACCESS by TCRdb, which kept in-frame rearrangements only. Such tables lose some clones; where checked, under half of the loss comes from unresolved V genes, and the rest has no known cause. Clonal size and the V and J genes are those of that table, whereas D and trimming came from the DNA. Counted in this sample were around 190,000 clones; about 88% of them appeared once. Of the sample, roughly 25% is held by the ten largest clones.

Participants in the prospective study were enrolled through a virtual design, were aged roughly 18 to 90 years, and lived in roughly 25 United States geographic areas. In the prospective study, cohorts were assigned on the basis of participant-reported clinical history obtained from a screening survey and a study questionnaire. Mobile phlebotomists in the prospective study collected whole blood, serum and a nasopharyngeal or oropharyngeal swab from every participant. Additional blood draws and questionnaires over an approximately 2-month period could optionally be provided by prospective study participants. Before DNA extraction, blood samples from the prospective study were shipped at room temperature or frozen. V loses 7 bases of germline sequence and J loses 5 bases, and the interval between the two ends is 22 bases. CDR1 and CDR2 were assigned from the germline V gene as SGHDT and YYEEEE. The CDR3 numbers 16 residues from cysteine through phenylalanine. The only DNA kept is the CDR3, 48 bases in frame from the first base.

About this clone itself: Its antigen is currently not known. Base qualities are missing; no much larger clone stands one base away.

General findings and caveats noted by the study authors: The quantity of clinical and demographic metadata differed by source and by participant and was supplied without curation.

Sequencing was performed on PBMCs or T cells enriched from blood (not recorded which). The TCR was taken from a middle-aged woman in a cohort exposed to, infected with or recovered from COVID-19 (not recorded which). The chain is encoded by TRBV5-6 joined to TRBJ2-1; perhaps TRBD2 is the D gene, with 7 bases matching. The CDR3 region has the sequence CASSLGGGSFDNEQFF. The nucleotides are TGTGCCAGCTCATTGGGGGGCGGGAGTTTCGACAATGAGCAGTTCTTC.